Below are 16 T cell receptor beta chains sequenced from a single sample in a study of immune heterogeneity within non-small cell lung tumors. Bulk tumor gDNA, roughly 600 ng per sample, served as the TCR template. Surgery yielded several widely spaced biopsies per primary tumor. The cohort was untreated, with newly diagnosed non-small cell lung cancer undergoing curative surgery. Amplification of the TCR beta CDR3 was achieved through multiplex PCR with 32 V and 13 J primers. TCRdb reanalysed the multiplex PCR reads using MiXCR and keeps one entry per CDR3 protein. This sample has thousands of distinct CDR3 sequences, with 45% to 65% found just once. Material: lung tumor tissue. These receptors were obtained from a man aged 45-65 years with non-small cell lung cancer.

Notes on this clonotype: A much larger clonotype is one base distant, so this may be a read error. This chain uses TRBV27 with TRBJ1-5; D remains ambiguous. V gave up 6 bases and J gave up 3 bases, with 15 bases separating them. The CDR3 is 15 residues long. Germline V gene data show CDR1 as MNHEY and CDR2 as SMNVEV (reference sequence). The CDR3 sequence: CASRPRPGDNQPQHF. CDR3 DNA sequence: TGTGCCAGCAGACCTCGGCCCGGGGACAATCAGCCCCAGCATTTT.

This clonotype has more than one count but fewer than ten. The chain carries TRBV5-5 and TRBJ1-1; D is unclear. V was cut by 2 bases and J by 5 bases, with 16 bases left in between. CDR1 SGHKS and CDR2 YYEKEE come from the germline V gene (reference sequence). There are 15 residues in the CDR3. The DNA of the CDR3 is TGTGCCAGCAGCTTCCTCGACGGGTCGGGTACTGAAGCTTTCTTT. As protein: CASSFLDGSGTEAFF.

By frequency in the sample, this clonotype is hyperexpanded. The chain is built from TRBV19 and TRBJ2-7; TRBD2 aligns across 7 bases. The germline gives CDR1 LNHDA, CDR2 SQIVND (reference sequence). CDR3 length: 14 amino acids. The V and J ends lost 5 bases and 3 bases, in that order; junction bases with no gene match: 7. The CDR3 loop reads CASSFAGVHYEQYF. CDR3 DNA sequence: TGTGCCAGTAGTTTTGCGGGGGTCCACTACGAGCAGTACTTC.

The rearrangement uses TRBV6-1 and TRBJ2-1; D is ambiguous. Germline assignment: CDR1 MNHNS and CDR2 SASEGT. V lost 7 bases and J lost 8, with 9 bases in between. The CDR3 length is 11 residues. CDR3 DNA sequence: TGTGCCAGCACCGAGCACCATGAGCAGTTCTTC. This translates into CASTEHHEQFF.

This clonotype counts as medium-sized. The chain employs TRBV7-8 and TRBJ2-5, with D possibly being TRBD2 (6 bases). The CDR3 length is 17 residues. Germline V lookup: CDR1 SGHVS, CDR2 FQNEAQ. Trimming shortened V by 5 bases and J by 5 bases, and 24 bases separated the two germline ends. CDR3 DNA: TGTGCCAGCAGCCTTTATATCCGGGGGAATCCTGGGGAGACCCAGTACTTC. This codes for CASSLYIRGNPGETQYF.

This clonotype was counted a single time. The chain recombines TRBV20-1 with TRBJ2-3, with TRBD1 matching over 11 bases. J was trimmed by 2 bases and V by 3 bases; bases with no gene match: 4. Germline CDR1 reads DFQATT; CDR2 reads SNEGSKA (reference sequence). This CDR3 comprises 15 residues. The CDR3 is CSARGQGDHTDTQYF. The CDR3 nucleotides are TGCAGTGCTAGGGGACAGGGGGACCACACAGATACGCAGTATTTT.

The rearrangement joins TRBV5-5 to TRBJ1-5; 7 nucleotides match TRBD1. The CDR3 contains 14 residues. From germline, CDR1 is SGHKS and CDR2 YYEKEE (reference sequence). V shed 4 bases, J shed 11 bases, and the junction held 12 bases outside the gene matches. The CDR3 loop is CASSRRQGGSAQHF. In nucleotides, the CDR3 is TGTGCCAGCAGCAGACGCCAGGGGGGATCGGCCCAGCATTTT.

This chain joins TRBV7-2 and TRBJ2-7, with 10 bases fitting TRBD1. Germline lookup yields CDR1 SGHTA and CDR2 FQGNSA. This CDR3 has 12 amino acids. V was clipped by 9 bases and J by 6 bases; unmatched bases: 5. Here the CDR3 reads CASGDRGGEQYF. In DNA form, the CDR3 reads TGTGCCAGTGGGGACAGGGGAGGCGAGCAGTACTTC. The whole variable domain, remainder taken from reference TRBV7-2 and TRBJ2-7, is GAGVSQSPSNKVTEKGKDVELRCDPISGHTALYWYRQSLGQGLEFLIYFQGNSAPDKSGLPSDRFSAERTGGSVSTLTIQRTQQEDSAVYLCASGDRGGEQYFGPGTRLTVT.

The chain uses TRBV6-1 and TRBJ1-2, with a possible D match to TRBD1 (6 bases). The V and J ends lost 6 bases and 8 bases respectively, with 19 bases between them. The germline gives CDR1 MNHNS, CDR2 SASEGT. The CDR3 extends over 14 amino acids. This chain's CDR3 is CASRGRAQGRGYTF. CDR3 DNA sequence: TGTGCCAGCAGGGGCCGGGCACAGGGCCGGGGCTACACCTTC.

This clonotype was recorded once. The chain has TRBV12-3 or TRBV12-4 and TRBJ2-7, with D maybe TRBD2 (5 bases). The CDR3 has 14 amino acids. Trimming removed 4 bases at V and 4 bases at J, with 14 bases between. The CDR3 coding sequence is TGTGCCAGCAGTTCCGGACTGAGTCGATACGAGCAGTACTTC. Protein: CASSSGLSRYEQYF.

In this sample, this clonotype turned up a few times. The V and J genes are TRBV20-1 and TRBJ2-1; 12 bases fit TRBD2. The germline CDR1 and CDR2 sequences are DFQATT and SNEGSKA (reference sequence). The CDR3 extends over 16 amino acids. The ends lost 6 bases at V and 6 bases at J; junction bases unmatched: 12. The CDR3 spells CSASGTSGSWANEQFF. The CDR3 region has the DNA TGCAGTGCCTCCGGGACTAGCGGGTCTTGGGCCAATGAGCAGTTCTTC.

The rearrangement links TRBV12-3 or TRBV12-4 to TRBJ2-7; D possibly uses TRBD1 or TRBD2 (7 bases each). The CDR3 runs 19 residues. V was trimmed by 0 bases and J by 0 bases, leaving 21 bases between them. CDR3 DNA sequence: TGTGCCAGCAGTTTAGCGTTCTACCTTCAGGGGGGGCACTCCTACGAGCAGTACTTC. Its translation is CASSLAFYLQGGHSYEQYF.

This clonotype appeared a single time. This may come from a read error, since a much larger clone is one base off. J is TRBJ2-7 and V is TRBV27; no reliable D call. This CDR3 is built from 13 residues. Germline V gene sequence: CDR1 MNHEY, CDR2 SMNVEV (reference sequence). This CDR3 reads CASILSTSYEQYF. The CDR3 coding sequence is TGTGCCAGCATTTTATCGACAAGCTACGAGCAGTACTTC.

The chain couples TRBV5-1 to TRBJ2-4; 8 bases are shared with TRBD2. The J call may be in error: the DNA end matches TRBJ2-1 better. In germline, CDR1 is SGHRS, CDR2 YFSETQ. This CDR3 has 14 residues. The CDR3 nucleotides read TGCGCCAGCAGCGTTAGCGGGATGATAGATGAGCAGTTCTTC. It translates to CASSVSGMIDEQFF.

A few counts support this clonotype. The chain carries TRBV4-1 and TRBJ2-1; 13 bases are a match to TRBD2. The V segment lost 4 bases and the J segment 9 bases; nucleotides outside the gene matches: 12. Germline assignment: CDR1 MGHRA and CDR2 YSYEKL. The CDR3 contains 17 residues. The CDR3 reads CASSLLGLAGASGEQFF. The CDR3 coding sequence is TGCGCCAGCAGCCTTCTCGGACTAGCGGGGGCATCGGGTGAGCAGTTCTTC.

This clonotype qualifies as medium-sized. The chain employs TRBV2 and TRBJ2-7, with 12 positions matching TRBD2. The V segment lost 6 bases and the J segment 4 bases; nucleotides outside the gene matches: 4. Per germline, CDR1 SNHLY and CDR2 FYNNEI. The length of the CDR3 is 14 residues. CDR3 coding DNA: TGTGCCAGCAGCTTCACTAGCGGGAGGTACGAGCAGTACTTC. This encodes CASSFTSGRYEQYF.